The entry below describes one TCR beta chain. This sample was included in a study of control samples from healthy donors and cancer patients. Germline values: CDR1 MGHDK, CDR2 SYGVNS. Trimming took off 8 bases at V and 0 bases at J, with 13 bases between the two ends. CDR3 size: 14 residues. This table comes from immunoSEQ multiplex PCR, and its TCRdb copy is limited to in-frame clones, with some not included. The sample has 150,000 to 200,000 clones; almost 90% are singletons. This clonotype originated in a man aged 18 to 29 in good health. The rearrangement uses TRBV25-1 and TRBJ1-1; no firm D call. Sequenced material: blood. The CDR3 region is CASLARGMNTEAFF. CDR3 bases: TGTGCCAGCCTGGCTAGAGGTATGAACACTGAAGCTTTCTTT.